Following are 27 T cell receptor beta chains from one sample sequenced in a study of CD8 T cells in Susac syndrome. The authors reverse transcribed roughly 0.5 to 1 ug RNA with random hexamers. One entry per CDR3 protein results from TCRdb running MiXCR on the immunoSEQ multiplex PCR reads. Found here are about 140,000 distinct CDR3 sequences, approximately 95% of them singletons; the top ten hold 0.14%. Sequences were obtained from CD4+ T cells from PBMCs. The receptors come from a human donor with Susac syndrome.

This chain uses TRBV15 with TRBJ2-5, with TRBD1 matching over 8 bases. The length of the CDR3 is 14 residues. Germline V gene sequence: CDR1 LNHNV, CDR2 YYDKDF (reference sequence). V lost 5 bases to trimming and J lost 5 bases; unmatched junction nucleotides: 7. The CDR3 protein is CATSRRGQGETQYF. The CDR3, as DNA: TGTGCCACCAGCCGCAGGGGGCAGGGGGAGACCCAGTACTTC.

The rearrangement joins TRBV20-1 to TRBJ2-7, with D perhaps TRBD1 or TRBD2 (6 bases each). Germline V gene data show CDR1 as DFQATT and CDR2 as SNEGSKA (reference sequence). The CDR3 contains 15 residues. V was pared by 6 bases and J by 7 bases, with 25 bases between. The CDR3 sequence is CSADNRRDTPGEQYF. CDR3 in DNA: TGCAGTGCCGATAACCGGAGGGACACCCCAGGAGAGCAGTACTTC.

CDR3 coding DNA: TGCAGTGCTAGAGACAATGAAGCTTTCTTT. It specifies CSARDNEAFF. The chain links TRBV20-1 to TRBJ1-1; D is ambiguous. The CDR3 sequence is 10 residues long. CDR1 is DFQATT and CDR2 is SNEGSKA in the germline V gene (reference sequence). The V gene lost 0 bases and the J gene lost 7 bases, with 3 bases spanning the gap.

The chain employs TRBV4-2 and TRBJ2-5; TRBD1 matches 8 bases. V dropped 4 bases and J dropped 3; count of bases not matched to a gene: 7. Germline V gene data show CDR1 as LGHNA and CDR2 as YNFKEQ. The CDR3 loop spans 15 amino acids. CDR3 residues: CASSPGGQGKETQYF. The DNA for the CDR3 is TGTGCCAGCAGCCCGGGCGGACAGGGAAAAGAGACCCAGTACTTC.

The V gene is TRBV5-1, the J gene TRBJ2-7; 8 bases are a match to TRBD2. CDR1 is SGHRS, CDR2 YFSETQ, per germline. J lost 2 bases, V lost 9 bases, and 13 bases had no gene match. CDR3 size: 15 residues. The CDR3 DNA is TGCGCCACCGCGCGGGGGGACGGATACACCTACGAGCAGTACTTC. Translating it yields CATARGDGYTYEQYF.

This chain joins TRBV6-2 or TRBV6-3 and TRBJ2-7; D is possibly TRBD1 or TRBD2 (6 bases each). The V and J ends lost 4 bases and 0 bases respectively, with 16 bases between them. CDR1 is MNHEY, CDR2 SVGEGT, per germline. The CDR3 spans 16 residues. This chain's CDR3 is CASSSPGATSSYEQYF. CDR3 sequence (DNA): TGTGCCAGCAGTTCTCCGGGGGCGACGAGCTCCTACGAGCAGTACTTC.

This chain joins TRBV20-1 and TRBJ2-1; D might be TRBD2 (5 bases). V was shortened by 0 bases and J by 7 bases, with 13 bases between the two germline ends. The CDR3 loop spans 14 amino acids. Per germline, CDR1 DFQATT and CDR2 SNEGSKA (reference sequence). The CDR3 sequence: CSARELGGANEQFF. The CDR3 DNA reads as TGCAGTGCTAGAGAACTTGGAGGAGCGAATGAGCAGTTCTTC.

The rearrangement joins TRBV20-1 to TRBJ2-3; TRBD2 aligns across 8 bases. The germline V gene has CDR1 DFQATT and CDR2 SNEGSKA (reference sequence). V lost 6 bases and J lost 0; bases outside the gene matches: 8. The length of the CDR3 is 15 residues. The CDR3 here is CSAPLAGASTDTQYF. In DNA, the CDR3 is TGCAGTGCCCCTCTAGCGGGTGCTAGCACAGATACGCAGTATTTT.

The CDR3 DNA follows: TGTGCCAGCAGTGTACCCGTTCAGGTAAAGGGGTATTCACCCCTCCACTTT. As protein: CASSVPVQVKGYSPLHF. The V gene is TRBV6-1, the J gene TRBJ1-6, with D possibly TRBD1 on 5 matching bases. This CDR3 is 17 amino acids long. Trimming removed 4 bases from V and 8 bases from J, with 21 bases in between. Germline CDR1 reads MNHNS; CDR2 reads SASEGT.

The chain employs TRBV5-1 and TRBJ1-1; no reliable D call. Germline assignment: CDR1 SGHRS and CDR2 YFSETQ. V lost 9 bases and J lost 1, with 13 bases in between. This CDR3 is built from 13 residues. In DNA, the CDR3 is TGCGCCACCGGCCCGGGAGCGAACACTGAAGCTTTCTTT. This encodes CATGPGANTEAFF.

The chain uses TRBV20-1 and TRBJ2-1; 10 nucleotides align to TRBD2. The CDR3 length is 14 residues. The ends lost 1 base at V and 4 bases at J; junction bases unmatched: 1. The germline V gene encodes CDR1 DFQATT and CDR2 SNEGSKA (reference sequence). Here the CDR3 DNA reads TGCAGTGCTAGAGGGACTAGCGGATACAATGAGCAGTTCTTC. Protein product: CSARGTSGYNEQFF.

The V and J genes are TRBV18 and TRBJ1-6; a weak D match, TRBD1 (6 bases). The V gene lost 2 bases and the J gene lost 10 bases, with 18 bases spanning the gap. In germline, CDR1 is KGHSH, CDR2 LQKENI. The CDR3 spans 16 residues. The chain's CDR3 is CASSPVPGAPGSPLHF. The CDR3 coding sequence is TGTGCCAGCTCACCAGTTCCGGGGGCCCCCGGATCACCCCTCCACTTT.

This rearrangement joins TRBV20-1 to TRBJ2-7, with 7 nucleotides matching TRBD1. Germline V gives CDR1 DFQATT, CDR2 SNEGSKA (reference sequence). V lost 3 bases, J lost 3 bases, and 2 bases stayed unmatched. This CDR3 spans 12 amino acids. CDR3 residues: CSASTGDYEQYF. The DNA of the CDR3 is TGCAGTGCTAGTACAGGGGACTACGAGCAGTACTTC.

The J gene is TRBJ2-3, the V gene TRBV5-6; D remains ambiguous. CDR3 size: 15 residues. Germline V gene data show CDR1 as SGHDT and CDR2 as YYEEEE. V lost 2 bases and J 1 base, leaving 11 bases between the germline ends. The CDR3, as DNA: TGTGCCAGCAGCTTTGACCAAATAGGCACAGATACGCAGTATTTT. This sequence encodes CASSFDQIGTDTQYF.

The chain is built from TRBV15 and TRBJ2-2, with D hard to call. Trimming left V 0 bases short and J 6 bases short, with 17 bases between. Germline assignment: CDR1 LNHNV and CDR2 YYDKDF (reference sequence). This CDR3 spans 17 amino acids. CDR3 amino acids: CATSRDRGGPSSGELFF. The CDR3 nucleotides are TGTGCCACCAGCAGAGATCGTGGCGGACCATCATCCGGGGAGCTGTTTTTT.

V gene TRBV3-1 combines with J gene TRBJ2-2; the D gene is possibly TRBD1 (6 bases). This CDR3 spans 12 amino acids. V dropped 8 bases and J dropped 5 bases, with 9 bases sitting between them. Germline V gene sequence: CDR1 LGHDT, CDR2 YNNKEL (reference sequence). As DNA, the CDR3 is TGTGCCAGCCAACAGGGTACCGGGGAGCTGTTTTTT. Translating it yields CASQQGTGELFF. The full variable domain, completed using reference TRBV3-1 and TRBJ2-2, is DTAVSQTPKYLVTQMGNDKSIKCEQNLGHDTMYWYKQDSKKFLKIMFSYNNKELIINETVPNRFSPKSPDKAHLNLHINSLELGDSAVYFCASQQGTGELFFGEGSRLTVL.

The V gene is TRBV5-4, the J gene TRBJ1-2; TRBD1 matches at 9 bases. V gave up 4 bases and J gave up 13 bases; unmatched junction bases: 17. The CDR3 length is 15 residues. The germline V gene has CDR1 SGHNT and CDR2 YYREEE (reference sequence). The CDR3 region is CASSLAGTGPMWGTF. CDR3 nucleotide sequence: TGTGCCAGCAGCCTGGCGGGGACAGGGCCTATGTGGGGCACCTTC.

The V and J genes are TRBV24-1 and TRBJ1-2, with a tentative D call TRBD1 (5 bases). V dropped 5 bases and J dropped 4 bases, with 13 bases sitting between them. Per germline, CDR1 KGHDR and CDR2 SFDVKD. The CDR3 has 14 amino acids. The CDR3 protein is CATSGGPTAYGYTF. CDR3 bases: TGTGCCACCAGTGGGGGACCGACGGCCTATGGCTACACCTTC.

The gene calls are TRBV9 and TRBJ2-1, with 7 bases identical to TRBD1. Germline-derived CDR1 and CDR2 are SGDLS and YYNGEE. The CDR3 runs 15 residues. J lost 5 bases, V lost 0 bases, and 5 bases had no gene match. The CDR3 is CASSVVGGGHNEQFF. CDR3 nucleotides: TGTGCCAGCAGCGTAGTAGGGGGCGGCCACAATGAGCAGTTCTTC. The full variable domain, its missing parts supplied by reference TRBV9 and TRBJ2-1, is DSGVTQTPKHLITATGQRVTLRCSPRSGDLSVYWYQQSLDQGLQFLIQYYNGEERAKGNILERFSAQQFPDLHSELNLSSLELGDSALYFCASSVVGGGHNEQFFGPGTRLTVL.

This clonotype was observed once. The CDR3 reads CASSVGTNSDLREQYF. CDR3 coding DNA: TGCGCCAGCAGCGTCGGGACGAATTCTGACTTACGAGAACAGTACTTC. The rearrangement uses TRBV4-1 and TRBJ2-7; the D call may be TRBD1 or TRBD2 (5 bases each). The germline V gene encodes CDR1 MGHRA and CDR2 YSYEKL. CDR3 length: 16 residues. Trimming pared 5 bases from V and 10 bases from J, leaving 27 bases between.

V is TRBV5-1 and J is TRBJ2-5; possibly TRBD2 for D (7 bases). The CDR3 is made up of 14 amino acids. Germline-derived CDR1 and CDR2 are SGHRS and YFSETQ. Trimming stripped 0 bases from V and 2 bases from J, with 8 bases between. The CDR3 loop is CASSLEGGQETQYF. The CDR3 region has the DNA TGCGCCAGCAGCTTGGAGGGGGGGCAAGAGACCCAGTACTTC.

The chain has TRBV7-2 and TRBJ1-1, with TRBD1 as a possible D gene (5 bases). The CDR3 runs to 14 residues. The germline V gene encodes CDR1 SGHTA and CDR2 FQGNSA. V lost 4 bases and J lost 1, with 10 bases in between. The CDR3 sequence is CASSSQGTNTEAFF. The CDR3 DNA reads as TGTGCCAGCAGCTCCCAGGGTACGAACACTGAAGCTTTCTTT.

This chain connects TRBV20-1 to TRBJ2-5, with a tentative D call TRBD2 (6 bases). The germline V gene has CDR1 DFQATT and CDR2 SNEGSKA (reference sequence). Trimming removed 4 bases from V and 1 base from J, with 10 bases in between. The CDR3 contains 13 residues. The CDR3 reads CSAIRDSQETQYF. CDR3 DNA sequence: TGCAGTGCTATCCGGGACTCCCAAGAGACCCAGTACTTC.

V is TRBV25-1 and J is TRBJ2-7; 7 bases are shared with TRBD2. CDR3 size: 14 residues. The ends lost 6 bases at V and 3 bases at J; junction bases unmatched: 8. Looked up from germline, CDR1 is MGHDK and CDR2 is SYGVNS. CDR3 coding DNA: TGTGCCAGCAGCCGAACAACTAGCGTCTACGAGCAGTACTTC. It codes for CASSRTTSVYEQYF.

The V call is TRBV15, the J call TRBJ2-3, with unresolved D. Trimming removed 1 base at V and 2 bases at J, with 7 bases between. CDR1 is LNHNV and CDR2 is YYDKDF in the germline V gene (reference sequence). This CDR3 comprises 14 residues. CDR3 amino acids: CATSRGLYTDTQYF. Here the CDR3 DNA reads TGTGCCACCAGCAGAGGACTTTACACAGATACGCAGTATTTT.

J is TRBJ1-3 and V is TRBV29-1, with no clear D. V was shortened by 0 bases and J by 0 bases, with 6 bases between the two germline ends. CDR3 length: 14 residues. Germline loops: CDR1 SQVTM, CDR2 ANQGSEA. For the CDR3, the DNA is TGCAGCGTTGAAGAGGAAAGCTCTGGAAACACCATATATTTT. It specifies CSVEEESSGNTIYF. Variable domain in full (rest from reference TRBV29-1 and TRBJ1-3): SAVISQKPSRDICQRGTSLTIQCQVDSQVTMMFWYRQQPGQSLTLIATANQGSEATYESGFVIDKFPISRPNLTFSTLTVSNMSPEDSSIYLCSVEEESSGNTIYFGEGSWLTVV.

V is TRBV13 and J is TRBJ2-7; D not certain. CDR3 length: 14 residues. V dropped 0 bases and J dropped 4 bases, with 10 bases sitting between them. CDR1 and CDR2 from the germline V gene are PRHDT and FYEKMQ (reference sequence). CDR3 coding DNA: TGTGCCAGCAGCTTAGGCCAGGTCACTTACGAGCAGTACTTC. Protein sequence: CASSLGQVTYEQYF.